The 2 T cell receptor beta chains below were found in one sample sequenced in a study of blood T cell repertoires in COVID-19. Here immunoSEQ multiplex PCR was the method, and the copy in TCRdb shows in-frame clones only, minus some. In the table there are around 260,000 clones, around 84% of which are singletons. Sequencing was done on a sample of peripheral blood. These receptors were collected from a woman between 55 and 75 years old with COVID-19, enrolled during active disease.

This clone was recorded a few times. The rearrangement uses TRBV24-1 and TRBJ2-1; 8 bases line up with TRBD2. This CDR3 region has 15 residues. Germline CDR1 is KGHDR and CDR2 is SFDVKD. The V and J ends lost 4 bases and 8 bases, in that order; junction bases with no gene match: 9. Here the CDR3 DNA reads TGTGCCACCAGTGAAATCTCGGGGGGGCTGCATGAGCAGTTCTTC. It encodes CATSEISGGLHEQFF.

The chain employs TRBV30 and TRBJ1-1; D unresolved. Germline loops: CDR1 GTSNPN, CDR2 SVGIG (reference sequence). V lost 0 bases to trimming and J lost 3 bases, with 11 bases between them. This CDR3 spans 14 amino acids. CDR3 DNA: TGTGCCTGGAGTGTACGCGGGTTGGACACTGAAGCTTTCTTT. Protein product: CAWSVRGLDTEAFF.